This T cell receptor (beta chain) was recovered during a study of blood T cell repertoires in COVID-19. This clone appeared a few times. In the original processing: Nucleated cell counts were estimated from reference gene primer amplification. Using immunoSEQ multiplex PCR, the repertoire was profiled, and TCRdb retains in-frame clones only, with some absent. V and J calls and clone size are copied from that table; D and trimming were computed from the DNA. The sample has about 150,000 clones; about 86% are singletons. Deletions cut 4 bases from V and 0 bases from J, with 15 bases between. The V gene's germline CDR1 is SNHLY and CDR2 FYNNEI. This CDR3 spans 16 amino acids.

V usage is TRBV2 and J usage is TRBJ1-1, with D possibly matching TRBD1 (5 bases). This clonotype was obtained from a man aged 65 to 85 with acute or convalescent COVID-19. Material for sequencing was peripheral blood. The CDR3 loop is CASSADTSKLNTEAFF. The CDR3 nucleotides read TGTGCCAGCAGTGCGGACACCTCGAAATTGAACACTGAAGCTTTCTTT.